Listed here are 10 T cell receptor beta chains from one sample, sequenced in a study of blood T cell repertoires in COVID-19. Assay: immunoSEQ multiplex PCR; the TCRdb copy retains only in-frame clones and omits some. In the table there are 200,000 or so clones, roughly 87% of which are singletons. The material sequenced was peripheral blood. These receptors were collected from a woman aged 40 to 49 with acute or convalescent COVID-19.

The V gene is TRBV5-1, the J gene TRBJ2-1; D gene ambiguous. Germline assignment: CDR1 SGHRS and CDR2 YFSETQ. This CDR3 spans 14 amino acids. V was shortened by 0 bases and J by 4 bases, with 8 bases between the two germline ends. The CDR3 DNA reads as TGCGCCAGCAGCTTGGTCAGAGGATACAATGAGCAGTTCTTC. Its translation: CASSLVRGYNEQFF.

This clone was found a few times. This chain links TRBV4-1 with TRBJ1-4; D is unclear. V was pared by 4 bases and J by 0 bases, with 15 bases between. CDR1 is MGHRA and CDR2 is YSYEKL in the germline V gene. This CDR3 is built from 17 residues. CDR3: CASSRNPSYATNEKLFF. CDR3 DNA: TGCGCCAGCAGCCGTAATCCGTCCTATGCAACTAATGAAAAACTGTTTTTT.

This chain joins TRBV24-1 and TRBJ2-5; D possibly corresponds to TRBD1 (6 bases). V gave up 12 bases and J gave up 1 base, with 17 bases separating them. Germline-derived CDR1 and CDR2 are KGHDR and SFDVKD. CDR3 length: 14 residues. CDR3 loop: CAHLTRGSQETQYF. CDR3 bases: TGTGCCCACTTGACCAGGGGATCCCAAGAGACCCAGTACTTC.

The rearrangement links TRBV28 to TRBJ2-7; TRBD2 aligns across 8 bases. V dropped 2 bases and J dropped 6; count of bases not matched to a gene: 6. Per the germline V gene, CDR1 is MDHEN and CDR2 is SYDVKM. There are 14 residues in the CDR3. This chain's CDR3 is CASSLKLAGLEQYF. The CDR3 region has the DNA TGTGCCAGCAGTTTAAAGTTAGCGGGACTCGAGCAGTACTTC. The entire variable domain, with the rest obtained from reference TRBV28 and TRBJ2-7, is as follows: DVKVTQSSRYLVKRTGEKVFLECVQDMDHENMFWYRQDPGLGLRLIYFSYDVKMKEKGDIPEGYSVSREKKERFSLILESASTNQTSMYLCASSLKLAGLEQYFGPGTRLTVT.

This rearrangement joins TRBV9 to TRBJ2-7; 10 bases are a match to TRBD1. The CDR3 runs to 15 residues. J gave up 2 bases and V 4 bases, and 6 bases lay outside the gene matches. Germline CDR1 reads SGDLS; CDR2 reads YYNGEE. CDR3 sequence (DNA): TGTGCCAGCAGCCTCGGGACAGGGGATGCCTACGAGCAGTACTTC. Amino acids: CASSLGTGDAYEQYF.

Written as DNA, the CDR3 is TGTGCCAGCAGCCTACGGACTGGGACAGGAGGTTCACCCCTCCACTTT. It is translated as CASSLRTGTGGSPLHF. V gene TRBV5-4 combines with J gene TRBJ1-6; 8 nucleotides align to TRBD1. Trimming at V came to 4 bases and at J to 9 bases, leaving 12 bases not matched to a gene. Per the germline V gene, CDR1 is SGHNT and CDR2 is YYREEE (reference sequence). The CDR3 length is 16 residues.

This clone was observed a handful of times. The chain combines TRBV25-1 with TRBJ2-7; possible D gene TRBD2, 5 bases. Trimming removed 2 bases from V and 0 bases from J, with 14 bases in between. Germline V gives CDR1 MGHDK, CDR2 SYGVNS. This CDR3 comprises 16 residues. The CDR3 DNA is TGTGCCAGCAGTGAAAGCCGGGAACCGAGCTCCTACGAGCAGTACTTC. This gives the protein CASSESREPSSYEQYF.

The V call is TRBV7-6, the J call TRBJ2-1, with 9 positions matching TRBD2. The V gene end was trimmed by 1 base and the J gene end by 9 bases; junction bases not matched to a gene: 10. Germline CDR1 and CDR2: SGHVS and FNYEAQ. The CDR3 covers 16 residues. The CDR3 sequence: CASSLGGGRVLGEQFF. CDR3 DNA: TGTGCCAGCAGCTTAGGGGGCGGGAGGGTCCTGGGTGAGCAGTTCTTC.

V is TRBV11-3 and J is TRBJ2-3; 9 bases align to TRBD2. V was clipped by 3 bases and J by 2 bases; unmatched bases: 6. The CDR3 is made up of 16 amino acids. From germline, CDR1 is SGHNT and CDR2 YENEEA. The CDR3 DNA reads as TGTGCCAGCAGCTTGGGGCTAGCGGGAAACACAGATACGCAGTATTTT. Amino acids: CASSLGLAGNTDTQYF.

V and J are TRBV19 and TRBJ1-6; D unclear. Trimming removed 3 bases at V and 8 bases at J, with 14 bases between. The CDR3 is made up of 15 amino acids. The V gene's germline CDR1 is LNHDA and CDR2 SQIVND (reference sequence). The CDR3 reads CASSILRRLDSPLHF. DNA of the CDR3: TGTGCCAGTAGTATTCTGCGGCGCTTGGATTCACCCCTCCACTTT.